Presented here are 27 T cell receptor beta chains from one specimen sequenced in a study of blood T cell repertoires in COVID-19 (TCRdb year 2020). Receptor amplification or capture employed the immunoSEQ multiplex PCR assay. As stored in TCRdb, this immuneACCESS dataset retains in-frame rearrangements with V and J assigned. A fraction of the clones does not appear; measured against another copy, unresolved V genes explain less than half of the discrepancy, and the remainder lacks a known reason. This sample gives 200,000 to 250,000 clones in total; 86% of them show up just once. 2.2% of the sample lies in the top ten. Sequencing input: peripheral blood. These receptors all come from a woman between 45 and 65 years old with acute or convalescent COVID-19.

The rearrangement joins TRBV24-1 to TRBJ1-6, with D possibly matching TRBD1 (6 bases). The germline gives CDR1 KGHDR, CDR2 SFDVKD. Trimming took off 4 bases at V and 6 bases at J, with 24 bases between the two ends. This CDR3 is 19 amino acids long. CDR3 nucleotide sequence: TGTGCCACCAGTGAGGTGGCCGGGGAGGGGGTGCCCAGTAATTCACCCCTCCACTTT. Translation gives CATSEVAGEGVPSNSPLHF.

J is TRBJ2-5 and V is TRBV19; D gene unclear. CDR3 size: 13 residues. Germline V gene sequence: CDR1 LNHDA, CDR2 SQIVND (reference sequence). V was clipped by 2 bases and J by 2 bases, with 6 bases between them. The DNA of the CDR3 is TGTGCCAGTAGTATACAGGTGCAAGAGACCCAGTACTTC. It specifies CASSIQVQETQYF.

This clone was observed a single time. The genes are TRBV6-2 or TRBV6-3 and TRBJ2-7, with TRBD1 matching over 10 bases. The V and J ends lost 0 bases and 2 bases, in that order; junction bases with no gene match: 4. In germline, CDR1 is MNHEY, CDR2 SVGEGT. This CDR3 region has 16 residues. CDR3 protein: CASSYSGTGDPYEQYF. CDR3 sequence (DNA): TGTGCCAGCAGTTACTCAGGGACAGGGGACCCCTACGAGCAGTACTTC.

The V and J genes are TRBV27 and TRBJ1-2; D is unclear. Trimming took off 6 bases at V and 7 bases at J, with 15 bases between the two ends. CDR3 length equals 13 residues. Looked up from germline, CDR1 is MNHEY and CDR2 is SMNVEV (reference sequence). CDR3 sequence (DNA): TGTGCCAGCAGCCCCTTACAGACGACTGGCTACACCTTC. Its protein product is CASSPLQTTGYTF.

The rearrangement uses TRBV10-2 and TRBJ2-2; 8 bases line up with TRBD2. Germline V CDR1 and CDR2: WSHSY, SAAADI. The CDR3 runs to 16 residues. J lost 5 bases, V lost 6 bases, and 11 bases had no gene match. The CDR3 spells CASRSAGAVITGELFF. The CDR3, as DNA: TGCGCCAGCAGATCAGCGGGGGCCGTTATTACCGGGGAGCTGTTTTTT.

This chain uses TRBV28 with TRBJ2-7, with D perhaps TRBD2 (7 bases). Germline values: CDR1 MDHEN, CDR2 SYDVKM. Between the trimmed V and J ends, which lost 4 bases and 7 bases, there was a span of 14 bases. The CDR3 has 13 residues. The CDR3 DNA is TGTGCCAGCAGTTCCGGAGGGGGGGTTGAGCAGTACTTC. Translation gives CASSSGGGVEQYF.

This clone was observed a handful of times. The V and J genes are TRBV6-1 and TRBJ2-1, with no clear D. Germline CDR1 is MNHNS and CDR2 is SASEGT. V gave up 0 bases and J gave up 1 base, with 13 bases separating them. The CDR3 loop spans 17 amino acids. As DNA, the CDR3 is TGTGCCAGCAGTGAAGCGATACGAGGCCAGTCCTACAATGAGCAGTTCTTC. This translates into CASSEAIRGQSYNEQFF.

Note on this clone: One end of the junction does not line up with germline, which may come from a read error. The rearrangement joins TRBV14 to TRBJ2-2; TRBD2 matches at 8 bases. The CDR3 covers 17 residues. Germline loops: CDR1 SGHDN, CDR2 FVKESK. CDR3 residues: CASSQDRGGAKTGELFF. The DNA of the CDR3 is TGTGCCAGCAGCCAAGATCGGGGGGGCGCGAAGACCGGGGAGCTGTTTTTT.

Details on this clone: A junction boundary mismatches the germline segment, possibly from a read error. The CDR3 loop is CASSSSRGTWNF. In DNA, the CDR3 is TGTGCCAGCAGTTCATCGCGCGGGACGTGGAACTTC. This rearrangement joins TRBV12-3 or TRBV12-4 to TRBJ2-7; TRBD2 might be the D (6 bases). The CDR3 contains 12 residues.

V is TRBV10-2 and J is TRBJ1-2; D not certain. In germline, CDR1 is WSHSY, CDR2 SAAADI. CDR3 length equals 12 residues. Trimming cost V 6 bases and J 2 bases, with 7 bases left between them. The CDR3 here is CASSIQNYGYTF. The CDR3, as DNA: TGCGCCAGCAGCATACAGAACTATGGCTACACCTTC.

This chain uses TRBV6-2 or TRBV6-3 with TRBJ2-5, with 10 bases matching TRBD2. V trimming: 5 bases; J trimming: 0 bases; junction bases outside the gene matches: 12. The CDR3 has 18 amino acids. CDR1 MNHEY and CDR2 SVGEGT come from the germline V gene. CDR3 nucleotide sequence: TGTGCCAGCAGTAGCCTAGCGGGAGCGGGGGGCTACCAAGAGACCCAGTACTTC. Protein: CASSSLAGAGGYQETQYF.

The rearrangement uses TRBV2 and TRBJ1-3, with D perhaps TRBD1 (5 bases). Trimming left V 7 bases short and J 4 bases short, with 14 bases between. This CDR3 region has 14 residues. Germline V lookup: CDR1 SNHLY, CDR2 FYNNEI. CDR3 sequence: CASTVGQWGNTIYF. CDR3 in DNA: TGTGCCAGCACGGTCGGACAATGGGGAAACACCATATATTTT.

CDR3 coding DNA: TGTGCCAGCAGCTCCCTAGCGGGCCAGACAGATACGCAGTATTTT. Translation: CASSSLAGQTDTQYF. V gene TRBV7-2 combines with J gene TRBJ2-3, with TRBD2 matching 8 bases. The germline CDR1 and CDR2 sequences are SGHTA and FQGNSA. V dropped 4 bases and J dropped 3; count of bases not matched to a gene: 6. This CDR3 contains 15 residues.

The genes are TRBV5-1 and TRBJ1-3; D may be TRBD1 (6 bases). The length of the CDR3 is 14 residues. Between the trimmed V and J ends, which lost 3 bases and 3 bases, there was a span of 10 bases. Germline CDR1 reads SGHRS; CDR2 reads YFSETQ. The CDR3 DNA sequence: TGCGCCAGCAGCTCACAGGGAGTTGGAAACACCATATATTTT. Translating gives CASSSQGVGNTIYF.

CDR3 sequence: CASSLGATGGEQYF. For the CDR3, the DNA is TGCGCCAGCAGCTTGGGTGCAACAGGGGGTGAGCAGTACTTC. The rearrangement joins TRBV5-1 to TRBJ2-7, with 8 bases lining up with TRBD1. Losses at the gene ends were 0 bases for V and 7 bases for J; bases not matched to a gene: 6. CDR1 is SGHRS and CDR2 is YFSETQ in the germline V gene. CDR3 length: 14 residues.

This chain uses TRBV7-2 with TRBJ1-2; D is ambiguous. Trimming stripped 5 bases from V and 4 bases from J, with 17 bases between. The V gene's germline CDR1 is SGHTA and CDR2 FQGNSA. This CDR3 region has 15 residues. The CDR3 sequence is CASSPYDGIGYGYTF. Written as DNA, the CDR3 is TGTGCCAGCAGCCCATATGACGGGATAGGCTATGGCTACACCTTC.

The CDR3 loop is CAWTLFGGGFTDTQYF. CDR3 DNA sequence: TGTGCCTGGACCCTCTTCGGCGGGGGTTTCACAGATACGCAGTATTTT. V gene TRBV30 combines with J gene TRBJ2-3; 7 bases line up with TRBD2. Germline V gene sequence: CDR1 GTSNPN, CDR2 SVGIG (reference sequence). Trimming at V came to 4 bases and at J to 2 bases, leaving 12 bases not matched to a gene. This CDR3 contains 16 residues.

The rearrangement links TRBV5-6 to TRBJ1-2, with unresolved D. Per germline, CDR1 SGHDT and CDR2 YYEEEE. This CDR3 contains 14 residues. The germline V and J ends were trimmed by 4 bases and 3 bases, with 13 bases remaining between them. The CDR3 loop reads CASSVRSDYYGYTF. CDR3 in DNA: TGTGCCAGCAGCGTAAGGAGCGACTACTATGGCTACACCTTC.

This clone was seen a single time. J is TRBJ1-2 and V is TRBV18, with TRBD1 matching over 8 bases. J gave up 2 bases and V 3 bases, and 5 bases lay outside the gene matches. The CDR3 has 15 amino acids. CDR1 KGHSH and CDR2 LQKENI come from the germline V gene. The CDR3, as DNA: TGTGCCAGCTCACCCGGCGGACAGGGCAACTATGGCTACACCTTC. Encoded protein: CASSPGGQGNYGYTF.

This clone showed up just a few times. The chain employs TRBV5-5 and TRBJ1-4; 7 bases match TRBD1. Looked up from germline, CDR1 is SGHKS and CDR2 is YYEKEE (reference sequence). V dropped 4 bases and J dropped 0; count of bases not matched to a gene: 6. This CDR3 has 16 residues. The CDR3 nucleotides read TGTGCCAGCAGCGTGGACAGGAGTGCAACTAATGAAAAACTGTTTTTT. This encodes CASSVDRSATNEKLFF. Drawing the rest from reference TRBV5-5 and TRBJ1-4, the complete variable domain is DAGVTQSPTHLIKTRGQQVTLRCSPISGHKSVSWYQQVLGQGPQFIFQYYEKEERGRGNFPDRFSARQFPNYSSELNVNALLLGDSALYLCASSVDRSATNEKLFFGSGTQLSVL.

This clone occurred once. The rearrangement links TRBV5-1 to TRBJ1-6; D remains ambiguous. There are 14 residues in the CDR3. Looked up from germline, CDR1 is SGHRS and CDR2 is YFSETQ. V lost 2 bases and J 2 bases, leaving 5 bases between the germline ends. CDR3 sequence: CASSFDTYNSPLHF. The CDR3 DNA sequence: TGCGCCAGCAGCTTCGACACCTATAATTCACCCCTCCACTTT.

The chain recombines TRBV7-9 with TRBJ2-1; D possibly corresponds to TRBD1 (6 bases). Germline CDR1 reads SEHNR; CDR2 reads FQNEAQ (reference sequence). The CDR3 covers 14 residues. V shed 2 bases and J shed 4 bases, with 9 bases lying between them. The CDR3 loop is CASSLTGHYNEQFF. The CDR3 DNA follows: TGTGCCAGCAGCTTAACGGGACATTACAATGAGCAGTTCTTC. The whole variable domain, remainder taken from reference TRBV7-9 and TRBJ2-1, is DTGVSQNPRHKITKRGQNVTFRCDPISEHNRLYWYRQTLGQGPEFLTYFQNEAQLEKSRLLSDRFSAERPKGSFSTLEIQRTEQGDSAMYLCASSLTGHYNEQFFGPGTRLTVL.

CDR3 amino acids: CATSDRTGTSLDTQYF. The CDR3 nucleotides read TGTGCCACCAGTGATAGAACAGGGACGTCTTTAGATACGCAGTATTTT. This chain connects TRBV24-1 to TRBJ2-3; tentative D call: TRBD1 (6 bases). Germline CDR1 is KGHDR and CDR2 is SFDVKD. The CDR3 is 16 residues long. Trimming took off 3 bases at V and 5 bases at J, with 17 bases between the two ends.

This clone was seen only a few times. The chain carries TRBV5-1 and TRBJ2-1, with 11 bases lining up with TRBD2. Germline trimming cut 0 bases from V and 7 bases from J; bases unmatched to any gene: 6. The CDR3 loop spans 16 amino acids. From germline, CDR1 is SGHRS and CDR2 YFSETQ. The CDR3 here is CASSLALAGGPNEQFF. CDR3 in DNA: TGCGCCAGCAGCTTGGCTCTAGCGGGAGGACCAAATGAGCAGTTCTTC. Looking up the rest from reference TRBV5-1 and TRBJ2-1 gives the full variable domain: KAGVTQTPRYLIKTRGQQVTLSCSPISGHRSVSWYQQTPGQGLQFLFEYFSETQRNKGNFPGRFSGRQFSNSRSEMNVSTLELGDSALYLCASSLALAGGPNEQFFGPGTRLTVL.

The chain carries TRBV4-3 and TRBJ2-7; 11 positions match TRBD2. CDR3 length: 17 residues. CDR1 LGHNA and CDR2 YSLEER come from the germline V gene. V gave up 1 base and J gave up 2 bases; unmatched junction bases: 7. In nucleotides, the CDR3 is TGCGCCAGCAGCCAAGTCGGAGGACTAGCGGGTGCCTACGAGCAGTACTTC. Translated: CASSQVGGLAGAYEQYF.

The chain is built from TRBV5-1 and TRBJ1-2; TRBD1 matches at 8 bases. This CDR3 is built from 15 residues. The ends lost 4 bases at V and 6 bases at J; junction bases unmatched: 11. The germline V gene has CDR1 SGHRS and CDR2 YFSETQ. CDR3 DNA: TGCGCCAGCAGCCCTCAGGGGGCCCCGATGGATGGCTACACCTTC. Amino acid sequence: CASSPQGAPMDGYTF.

The chain couples TRBV11-3 to TRBJ2-1; a weak D match, TRBD2 (6 bases). The CDR3 contains 17 residues. The V end lost 1 base, the J end lost 6 bases, and 19 bases lay between the germline ends. Germline V gene lookup returns CDR1 SGHNT and CDR2 YENEEA. CDR3 sequence (DNA): TGTGCCAGCAGCTTAGCTCCGGAGGGTAGCGGTCTCAATGAGCAGTTCTTC. This gives the protein CASSLAPEGSGLNEQFF.